These 25 T cell receptor beta chains originate from one sample sequenced in a study of regulatory T cells in long-lasting Graves disease. Library construction for TCR beta used iRepertoire HTBI primers and Arm-PCR of CDR3 regions. A single record per CDR3 protein comes from TCRdb applying MiXCR to the multiplex PCR reads. The sample consists of hundreds of thousands of distinct CDR3 sequences, under 25% of them appearing once. Time point of the sample: persistent/refractory GD, antithyroid drugs over 5 years with positive TRAb. The authors made the TCR library using RNA they extracted from PBMCs. The specimen was peripheral blood mononuclear cells (PBMCs), collected when the disease was refractory, from a patient treated with antithyroid drugs. Receptors originate from a female donor with Graves disease.

This clonotype appeared many times. The chain joins TRBV12-3 or TRBV12-4 to TRBJ1-5, with TRBD1 identical over 10 bases. The trim removed 5 bases at V and 4 bases at J, leaving 8 bases unmatched. This CDR3 contains 16 residues. CDR3 sequence reads: CASSGPTGGRNQPQHF. The CDR3 DNA follows: TGTGCCAGCAGTGGGCCGACAGGGGGCCGAAATCAGCCCCAGCATTTT.

The chain recombines TRBV19 with TRBJ1-1; tentative D call: TRBD1 (5 bases). CDR1 LNHDA and CDR2 SQIVND come from the germline V gene (reference sequence). V was trimmed by 2 bases and J by 4 bases, leaving 17 bases between them. The CDR3 is 16 residues long. CDR3 in amino acids: CASSIQGRAPSTEAFF. DNA of the CDR3: TGTGCCAGTAGTATACAGGGCAGGGCCCCTAGCACTGAAGCTTTCTTT.

The chain employs TRBV6-2 or TRBV6-3 and TRBJ2-3, with TRBD2 identical over 9 bases. CDR3 length: 15 amino acids. Germline V gives CDR1 MNHEY, CDR2 SVGEGT. V lost 5 bases, J lost 4 bases, and 7 bases stayed unmatched. CDR3 coding DNA: TGTGCCAGCAGTCCCCTTCTAGCGGGATCAGATACGCAGTATTTT. Translating gives CASSPLLAGSDTQYF.

Comment on this clonotype: Lacking the conserved final phenylalanine or tryptophan, this CDR3 likely reflects a read error. The chain employs TRBV19 and TRBJ2-7, with 8 bases matching TRBD1. The J segment lost 1 base and the V segment lost 4 bases, leaving 6 bases of the junction unmatched. Per germline, CDR1 LNHDA and CDR2 SQIVND (reference sequence). The CDR3 covers 15 residues. This CDR3 reads CASSRPGGLSYEQYS. The CDR3 nucleotides are TGTGCCAGTAGTAGGCCAGGGGGCCTGTCCTACGAGCAGTACTCC.

This clonotype was counted a few times. The V gene is TRBV9, the J gene TRBJ2-7, with 8 bases identical to TRBD2. The ends lost 3 bases at V and 2 bases at J; junction bases unmatched: 4. The CDR3 is 14 residues long. The germline gives CDR1 SGDLS, CDR2 YYNGEE. Here the CDR3 reads CASSDSGAAYEQYF. The DNA for the CDR3 is TGTGCCAGCAGCGATAGCGGGGCCGCCTACGAGCAGTACTTC. Drawing the rest from reference TRBV9 and TRBJ2-7, the complete variable domain is DSGVTQTPKHLITATGQRVTLRCSPRSGDLSVYWYQQSLDQGLQFLIQYYNGEERAKGNILERFSAQQFPDLHSELNLSSLELGDSALYFCASSDSGAAYEQYFGPGTRLTVT.

The chain carries TRBV24-1 and TRBJ2-3; TRBD2 agrees at 8 bases. J gave up 5 bases and V 11 bases, and 5 bases lay outside the gene matches. Germline CDR1 and CDR2: KGHDR and SFDVKD. This CDR3 is 12 amino acids long. CDR3 nucleotides: TGTGCCATCGGGGGGGGTGAAGATACGCAGTATTTT. Translated: CAIGGGEDTQYF.

This chain links TRBV2 with TRBJ1-3; tentative D call: TRBD1 (6 bases). This CDR3 has 15 amino acids. Germline assignment: CDR1 SNHLY and CDR2 FYNNEI. Trimming stripped 1 base from V and 4 bases from J, with 11 bases between. CDR3 nucleotides: TGTGCCAGCAGTGAAGGGGTCAGGGGAGGAAACACCATATATTTT. It translates to CASSEGVRGGNTIYF.

This clonotype was observed many times. The chain employs TRBV6-9 and TRBJ1-2; TRBD1 aligns across 8 bases. J was trimmed by 4 bases and V by 3 bases; bases with no gene match: 13. The CDR3 extends over 17 amino acids. CDR1 and CDR2 (germline): MNHGY, SVAAGI. The CDR3 nucleotides are TGTGCCAGCAGTTACGGTCCAGGGGGCGAGAAATTCTATGGCTACACCTTC. It codes for CASSYGPGGEKFYGYTF.

This clonotype was seen many times. The J gene is TRBJ1-1, the V gene TRBV3-1; 8 nucleotides agree with TRBD1. V gave up 8 bases and J gave up 4 bases; unmatched junction bases: 6. Germline CDR1 reads LGHDT; CDR2 reads YNNKEL (reference sequence). The CDR3 has 13 residues. CDR3 bases: TGTGCCAGCGGCGACAGGGGTACCACTGAAGCTTTCTTT. This sequence encodes CASGDRGTTEAFF.

This clonotype was counted a few times. This chain connects TRBV3-1 to TRBJ2-7; tentative D call: TRBD2 (6 bases). Germline V CDR1 and CDR2: LGHDT, YNNKEL (reference sequence). V was cut by 0 bases and J by 3 bases, with 12 bases left in between. This CDR3 spans 15 amino acids. CDR3: CASSQERRGGYEQYF. In DNA form, the CDR3 reads TGTGCCAGCAGCCAAGAAAGGAGGGGCGGCTACGAGCAGTACTTC.

Here the CDR3 reads CASSLAGQGADTQYF. The CDR3 DNA is TGCGCCAGCAGCTTGGCCGGACAGGGGGCAGATACGCAGTATTTT. This chain uses TRBV5-1 with TRBJ2-3; 10 bases align to TRBD1. Per germline, CDR1 SGHRS and CDR2 YFSETQ. J lost 4 bases, V lost 0 bases, and 2 bases had no gene match. CDR3 length equals 15 residues.

V usage is TRBV29-1 and J usage is TRBJ2-7; D is uncertain. V dropped 3 bases and J dropped 1 base, with 10 bases sitting between them. The germline gives CDR1 SQVTM, CDR2 ANQGSEA. The CDR3 sequence is 13 residues long. The CDR3 nucleotides read TGCAGCGTTGATTTGTCGGATTCCTACGAGCAGTACTTC. Amino acid sequence: CSVDLSDSYEQYF.

V is TRBV20-1 and J is TRBJ1-5; tentative D call: TRBD1 (5 bases). The CDR3 extends over 13 amino acids. CDR1 is DFQATT, CDR2 SNEGSKA, per germline (reference sequence). The V gene lost 6 bases and the J gene lost 2 bases, with 11 bases spanning the gap. This chain's CDR3 is CSARVSGNQPQHF. CDR3 bases: TGCAGTGCCAGGGTCTCGGGCAATCAGCCCCAGCATTTT.

The rearrangement links TRBV20-1 to TRBJ1-5; the D gene is possibly TRBD1 (6 bases). Per germline, CDR1 DFQATT and CDR2 SNEGSKA (reference sequence). The CDR3 totals 15 residues. Trimming cost V 0 bases and J 2 bases, with 11 bases left between them. CDR3: CSARDQGGGNQPQHF. The CDR3, as DNA: TGCAGTGCTAGAGATCAAGGGGGTGGCAATCAGCCCCAGCATTTT.

There are many counts of this clonotype. V is TRBV27 and J is TRBJ2-4; D is unresolved. Looked up from germline, CDR1 is MNHEY and CDR2 is SMNVEV (reference sequence). Trimming pared 2 bases from V and 6 bases from J, leaving 14 bases between. The CDR3 loop spans 15 amino acids. In DNA form, the CDR3 reads TGTGCCAGCAGTTTACTTAGCCGGAGAGGAAACATTCAGTACTTC. Its protein is CASSLLSRRGNIQYF.

This clonotype has ten or more counts. V usage is TRBV19 and J usage is TRBJ1-5; no firm D call. Germline V gene lookup returns CDR1 LNHDA and CDR2 SQIVND (reference sequence). CDR3 length: 13 amino acids. The V end lost 4 bases, the J end lost 1 base, and 5 bases lay between the germline ends. CDR3 DNA sequence: TGTGCCAGTAGTAGGAGAAGCAATCAGCCCCAGCATTTT. Translation gives CASSRRSNQPQHF.

This clonotype was counted many times. The rearrangement links TRBV13 to TRBJ1-1; 12 bases are a match to TRBD1. There are 17 residues in the CDR3. Trimming cost V 1 base and J 1 base; bases outside gene matches: 4. Germline values: CDR1 PRHDT, CDR2 FYEKMQ (reference sequence). The CDR3 spells CASSLEGQGATNTEAFF. In DNA form, the CDR3 reads TGTGCCAGCAGCTTAGAGGGACAGGGGGCAACGAACACTGAAGCTTTCTTT.

This clonotype was observed a few times. A much larger clone is a single base away; this may be a read error. The chain is built from TRBV9 and TRBJ1-1, with TRBD1 matching 10 bases. CDR3 length: 13 amino acids. Looked up from germline, CDR1 is SGDLS and CDR2 is YYNGEE. Trimming cost V 5 bases and J 3 bases; bases outside gene matches: 1. CDR3 DNA sequence: TGTGCCAGCAGTGGACAGGGGGACACTGAAGCTTTCTTT. This codes for CASSGQGDTEAFF. Filled out from reference TRBV9 and TRBJ1-1, the complete variable domain reads DSGVTQTPKHLITATGQRVTLRCSPRSGDLSVYWYQQSLDQGLQFLIQYYNGEERAKGNILERFSAQQFPDLHSELNLSSLELGDSALYFCASSGQGDTEAFFGQGTRLTVV.

This clonotype was counted at least ten times. The chain has TRBV7-6 and TRBJ2-5; weak D call: TRBD2 (5 bases). V was clipped by 0 bases and J by 4 bases, with 9 bases between them. Germline CDR1 reads SGHVS; CDR2 reads FNYEAQ. This CDR3 is 14 amino acids long. The CDR3, as DNA: TGTGCCAGCAGCTTAGCTCTGGGGAGAGAGACCCAGTACTTC. It yields the protein CASSLALGRETQYF.

The chain recombines TRBV29-1 with TRBJ2-1; TRBD1 aligns across 9 bases. V gave up 4 bases and J gave up 6 bases; unmatched junction bases: 7. Germline V CDR1 and CDR2: SQVTM, ANQGSEA. CDR3 length: 14 amino acids. In DNA, the CDR3 is TGCAGCGTTGCGGGGGACAGGGCATCCAATGAGCAGTTCTTC. The encoded protein is CSVAGDRASNEQFF.

A word on this clonotype: The CDR3 does not close with the conserved phenylalanine or tryptophan, likely indicating a read error. The chain joins TRBV11-2 to TRBJ2-7; D remains ambiguous. This CDR3 has 14 amino acids. Germline values: CDR1 SGHAT, CDR2 FQNNGV. V lost 1 base to trimming and J lost 4 bases, with 11 bases between them. CDR3 sequence reads: CASSLGGTVYEQYL. The CDR3 DNA follows: TGTGCCAGCAGCTTAGGAGGTACGGTTTACGAGCAGTACCTC.

V is TRBV24-1 and J is TRBJ2-3, with D possibly TRBD2 on 6 matching bases. The germline gives CDR1 KGHDR, CDR2 SFDVKD. Trimming left V 4 bases short and J 2 bases short, with 12 bases between. The CDR3 has 15 amino acids. The CDR3 bases are TGTGCCACCAGTGACCCGGGACTCCCCACAGATACGCAGTATTTT. Translation: CATSDPGLPTDTQYF.

There are many counts of this clonotype. The J gene is TRBJ2-7, the V gene TRBV7-2, with D unclear. Trimming removed 2 bases from V and 6 bases from J, with 8 bases in between. Germline CDR1 reads SGHTA; CDR2 reads FQGNSA. This CDR3 contains 12 residues. CDR3 sequence (DNA): TGTGCCAGCAGCTTAACAAGAGGCGAGCAGTACTTC. The encoded protein is CASSLTRGEQYF.

This clonotype was counted a few times. V and J are TRBV28 and TRBJ2-2; D might be TRBD2 (5 bases). The germline CDR1 and CDR2 sequences are MDHEN and SYDVKM. V was pared by 1 base and J by 4 bases, with 10 bases between. The CDR3 is made up of 15 amino acids. CDR3 sequence: CASSLFEGFTGELFF. For the CDR3, the DNA is TGTGCCAGCAGTTTATTTGAGGGTTTCACCGGGGAGCTGTTTTTT.

This clonotype has more than one count but fewer than ten. The chain is built from TRBV6-1 and TRBJ2-7, with 11 bases fitting TRBD2. Germline trimming cut 6 bases from V and 11 bases from J; bases unmatched to any gene: 6. Germline CDR1 reads MNHNS; CDR2 reads SASEGT. This CDR3 region has 12 residues. Here the CDR3 reads CASSTGTSGEYF. In nucleotides, the CDR3 is TGTGCCAGCAGCACAGGGACTAGCGGAGAGTACTTC.